Following are 2 T cell receptor beta chains from one sample sequenced in a study of blood T cells in healthy people across ages. Sample-barcoded 5' priming and a J-beta primer mix drove a second PCR of 7 to 11 cycles. TCRdb itself ran the 5' RACE reads through MiXCR, one entry per CDR3 protein. The repertoire holds 1 million or so distinct CDR3 sequences, with less than 25% as singletons. The sample was also reused in another study, on T cells of mothers and their children.

Specimen: blood. Receptors were obtained from a girl under 10 years old in good health.

This clonotype appeared a few times. The CDR3: CASSQENRGYYEQYF. The CDR3 nucleotides are TGCGCCAGCAGCCAAGAGAACAGGGGTTACTACGAGCAGTACTTC. The chain carries TRBV4-3 and TRBJ2-7, with 7 bases lining up with TRBD1. J gave up 3 bases and V 0 bases, and 5 bases lay outside the gene matches. The CDR3 is 15 amino acids. The germline CDR1 and CDR2 sequences are LGHNA and YSLEER.

Only a few counts were recorded for this clonotype. The germline gene is not matched at one end of the junction; a read error may be the cause. The CDR3 sequence: CGVARGSEQFF. The CDR3 nucleotides read TGCGGCGTTGCTCGGGGTAGTGAGCAGTTCTTC. The chain has TRBV29-1 and TRBJ2-1; perhaps TRBD2 as D (5 bases). This CDR3 has 11 residues. The V gene's germline CDR1 is SQVTM and CDR2 ANQGSEA.